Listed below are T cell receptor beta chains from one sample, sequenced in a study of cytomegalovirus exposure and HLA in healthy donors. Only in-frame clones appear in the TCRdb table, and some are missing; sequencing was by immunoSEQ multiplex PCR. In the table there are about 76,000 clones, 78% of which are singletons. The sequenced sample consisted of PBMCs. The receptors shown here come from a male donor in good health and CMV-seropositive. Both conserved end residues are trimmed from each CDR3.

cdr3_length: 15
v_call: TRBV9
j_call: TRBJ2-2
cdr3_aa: ASSVRSSGRAAGELF

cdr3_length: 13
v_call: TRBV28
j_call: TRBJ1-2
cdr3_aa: ASSLFQGPRVGYT

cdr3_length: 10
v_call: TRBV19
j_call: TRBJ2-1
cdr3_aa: ASSYSYNEQF

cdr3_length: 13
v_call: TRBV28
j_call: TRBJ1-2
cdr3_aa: ATTRGDRTLYGYT

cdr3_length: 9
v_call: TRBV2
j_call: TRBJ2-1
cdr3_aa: ASNNRDEQF

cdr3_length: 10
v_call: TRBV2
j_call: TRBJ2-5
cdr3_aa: AGLRGGETQY

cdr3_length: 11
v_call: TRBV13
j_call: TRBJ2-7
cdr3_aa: ASKNAGFYEQY

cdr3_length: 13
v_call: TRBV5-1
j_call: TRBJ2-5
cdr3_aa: ASSLAGARQETQY

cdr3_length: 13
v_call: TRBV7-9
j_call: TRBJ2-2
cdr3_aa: ASSLPSGSLGELF

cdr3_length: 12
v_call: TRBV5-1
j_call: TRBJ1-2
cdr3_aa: ASSLAEGIYGYT

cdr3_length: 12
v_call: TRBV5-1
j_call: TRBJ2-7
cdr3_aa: ASSRAGAHYEQY

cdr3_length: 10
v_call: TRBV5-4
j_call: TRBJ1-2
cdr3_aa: ASSPDRYGYT

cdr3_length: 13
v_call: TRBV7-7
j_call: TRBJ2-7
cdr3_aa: ASSCLGPSTYEQY

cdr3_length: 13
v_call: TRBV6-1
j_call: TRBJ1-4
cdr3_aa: ASSDGAGGNEKLF

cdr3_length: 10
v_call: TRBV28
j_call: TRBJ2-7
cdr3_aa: ASKWGFGEQY

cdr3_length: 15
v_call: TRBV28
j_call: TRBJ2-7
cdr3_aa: ASSPTRDRVRSYEQY

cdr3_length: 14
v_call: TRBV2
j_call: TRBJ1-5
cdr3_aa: ASNPGQGFRNQPQH

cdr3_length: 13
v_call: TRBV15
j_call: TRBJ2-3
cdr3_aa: ATSRPGELRDTQY

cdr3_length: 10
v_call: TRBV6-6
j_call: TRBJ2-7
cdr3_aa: ASTRDGYEQY

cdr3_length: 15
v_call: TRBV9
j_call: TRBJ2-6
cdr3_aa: ASSPKTRSLGANVLT

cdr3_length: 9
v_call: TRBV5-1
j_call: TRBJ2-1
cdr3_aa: ASSSGLEKF

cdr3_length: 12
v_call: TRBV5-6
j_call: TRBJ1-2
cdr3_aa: ASSAHHTNYGYT

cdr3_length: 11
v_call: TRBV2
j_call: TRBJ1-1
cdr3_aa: ASSEAPNTEAF

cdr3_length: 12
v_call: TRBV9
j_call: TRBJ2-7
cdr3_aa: ASSAGTGLYEQY